This TCR beta chain was sequenced in a study of control samples from healthy donors and cancer patients. The CDR3 contains 15 residues. V shed 3 bases, J shed 5 bases, and the junction held 6 bases outside the gene matches. Looked up from germline, CDR1 is SGHRS and CDR2 is YFSETQ. Measured with immunoSEQ multiplex PCR; TCRdb has only the in-frame clones, and not every one. The sample yields some 120,000 clones, around nine tenths seen once. The chain couples TRBV5-1 to TRBJ2-1, with 9 bases matching TRBD1. The sample was blood. This receptor was taken from a man aged 18 to 29 in good health. CDR3 region: CASSSGQGPNNEQFF. In DNA form, the CDR3 reads TGCGCCAGCAGCTCCGGACAGGGGCCGAACAATGAGCAGTTCTTC. The full variable domain, with the rest looked up from reference TRBV5-1 and TRBJ2-1, is KAGVTQTPRYLIKTRGQQVTLSCSPISGHRSVSWYQQTPGQGLQFLFEYFSETQRNKGNFPGRFSGRQFSNSRSEMNVSTLELGDSALYLCASSSGQGPNNEQFFGPGTRLTVL.